This TCR beta chain was captured in a study of T cell responses to AZD1222 COVID-19 vaccine. The data were produced by immunoSEQ multiplex PCR, yet TCRdb's version contains in-frame clones alone and is incomplete. Of around 160,000 clones listed, 90% to 95% were seen once; the top ten hold around 3.8%. Germline V lookup: CDR1 SEHNR, CDR2 FQNEAQ (reference sequence). The CDR3 length is 13 residues. Trimming took 11 bases from V and 1 from J; bases not matched to a gene: 4. The chain couples TRBV7-9 to TRBJ1-1; 10 bases map to TRBD1. This clonotype was sampled from an adult who received the AZD1222 COVID-19 vaccine. The source was peripheral blood, collected 28 days after the second AZD1222 dose. The CDR3 spells CALRQGANTEAFF. CDR3 DNA sequence: TGTGCCTTACGACAGGGGGCGAACACTGAAGCTTTCTTT.